This entry describes one TCR beta chain. An amount of RNA that ranged from about 0.45 to 1 ug was reverse transcribed with random hexamers. MiXCR, run by TCRdb on the immunoSEQ multiplex PCR reads, gives a single entry per CDR3 protein. The sample shows around 150,000 distinct CDR3 sequences, around 94% of them seen only once. The data originate from a study of CD8 T cells in Susac syndrome. The V and J ends lost 7 bases and 3 bases, in that order; junction bases with no gene match: 10. The germline V gene encodes CDR1 MDHEN and CDR2 SYDVKM. This CDR3 has 15 amino acids. The CD8+ and CD4+ T cells were isolated magnetically using a negative isolation approach, whereas the TEMRA cells were enriched by FACS.

The origin of this receptor is a human donor with multiple sclerosis. The chain is built from TRBV28 and TRBJ1-1, with 8 bases aligning to TRBD1. Material: CD4+ T cells from PBMCs. CDR3 DNA: TGTGCCAGCACCACAGGGGGGACAACCGACACTGAAGCTTTCTTT. Residues: CASTTGGTTDTEAFF. The entire variable domain, with the rest obtained from reference TRBV28 and TRBJ1-1, is as follows: DVKVTQSSRYLVKRTGEKVFLECVQDMDHENMFWYRQDPGLGLRLIYFSYDVKMKEKGDIPEGYSVSREKKERFSLILESASTNQTSMYLCASTTGGTTDTEAFFGQGTRLTVV.